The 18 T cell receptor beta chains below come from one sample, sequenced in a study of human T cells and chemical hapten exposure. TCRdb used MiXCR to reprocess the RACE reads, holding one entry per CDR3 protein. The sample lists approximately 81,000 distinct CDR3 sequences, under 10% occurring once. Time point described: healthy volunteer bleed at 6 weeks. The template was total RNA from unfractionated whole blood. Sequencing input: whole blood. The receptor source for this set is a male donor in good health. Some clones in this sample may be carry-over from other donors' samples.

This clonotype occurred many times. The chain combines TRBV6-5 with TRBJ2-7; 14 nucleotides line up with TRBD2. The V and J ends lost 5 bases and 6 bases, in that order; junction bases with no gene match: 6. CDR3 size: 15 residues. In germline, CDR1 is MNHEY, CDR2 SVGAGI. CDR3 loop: CASSAGTSGSIEQYF. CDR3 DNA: TGTGCCAGCAGTGCCGGGACTAGCGGGAGTATCGAGCAGTACTTC.

CDR3 loop: CSASGQMNTEAFF. DNA of the CDR3: TGCAGCGCGTCGGGACAGATGAACACTGAAGCTTTCTTT. V gene TRBV29-1 combines with J gene TRBJ1-1; 7 bases align to TRBD1. The CDR3 sequence is 13 residues long. The germline V gene encodes CDR1 SQVTM and CDR2 ANQGSEA. Trimming at V came to 7 bases and at J to 0 bases, leaving 5 bases not matched to a gene.

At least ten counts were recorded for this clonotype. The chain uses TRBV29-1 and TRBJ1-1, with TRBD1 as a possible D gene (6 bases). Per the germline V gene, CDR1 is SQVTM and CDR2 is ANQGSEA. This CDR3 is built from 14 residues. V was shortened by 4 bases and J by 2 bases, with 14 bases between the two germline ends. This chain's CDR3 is CSVVVQGGNTEAFF. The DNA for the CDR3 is TGCAGCGTTGTAGTACAGGGCGGTAACACTGAAGCTTTCTTT.

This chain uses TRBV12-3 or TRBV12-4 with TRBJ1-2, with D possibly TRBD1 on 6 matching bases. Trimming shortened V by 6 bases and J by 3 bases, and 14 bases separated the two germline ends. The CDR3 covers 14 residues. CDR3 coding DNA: TGTGCCAGCAGCCTACAGGGTATCGACTATGGCTACACCTTC. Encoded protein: CASSLQGIDYGYTF.

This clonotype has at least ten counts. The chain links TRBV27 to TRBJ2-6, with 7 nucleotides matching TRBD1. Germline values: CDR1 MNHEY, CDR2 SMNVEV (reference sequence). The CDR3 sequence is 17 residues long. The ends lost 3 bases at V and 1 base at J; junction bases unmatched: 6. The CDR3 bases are TGTGCCAGCAGTTTTGGGCAGGGGGTTTCTGGGGCCAACGTCCTGACTTTC. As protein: CASSFGQGVSGANVLTF.

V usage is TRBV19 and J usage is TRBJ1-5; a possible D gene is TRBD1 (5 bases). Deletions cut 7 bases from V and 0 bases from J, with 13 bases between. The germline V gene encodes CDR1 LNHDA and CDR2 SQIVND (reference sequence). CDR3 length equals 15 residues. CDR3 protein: CASKGAGGSNQPQHF. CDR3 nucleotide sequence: TGTGCCAGTAAAGGGGCCGGAGGTAGCAATCAGCCCCAGCATTTT. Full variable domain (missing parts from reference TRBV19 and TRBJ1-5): DGGITQSPKYLFRKEGQNVTLSCEQNLNHDAMYWYRQDPGQGLRLIYYSQIVNDFQKGDIAEGYSVSREKKESFPLTVTSAQKNPTAFYLCASKGAGGSNQPQHFGDGTRLSIL.

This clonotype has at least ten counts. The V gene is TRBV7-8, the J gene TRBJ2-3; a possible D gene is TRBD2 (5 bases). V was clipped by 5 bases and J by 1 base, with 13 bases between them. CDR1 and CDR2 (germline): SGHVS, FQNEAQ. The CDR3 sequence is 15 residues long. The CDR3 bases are TGTGCCAGCAGCCCCATCGTTAGCGGCACAGATACGCAGTATTTT. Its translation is CASSPIVSGTDTQYF. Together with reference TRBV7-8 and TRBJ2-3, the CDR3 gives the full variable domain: GAGVSQSPRYKVAKRGQDVALRCDPISGHVSLFWYQQALGQGPEFLTYFQNEAQLDKSGLPSDRFFAERPEGSVSTLKIQRTQQEDSAVYLCASSPIVSGTDTQYFGPGTRLTVL.

The CDR3 protein is CASSYTGSAGANVLTF. The CDR3 DNA reads TGTGCCAGCAGTTACACCGGGAGTGCAGGGGCCAACGTCCTGACTTTC. The chain has TRBV6-6 and TRBJ2-6; D perhaps matches TRBD2 (6 bases). V was clipped by 2 bases and J by 4 bases, with 12 bases between them. This CDR3 comprises 16 residues. The V gene's germline CDR1 is MNHNY and CDR2 SVGAGI (reference sequence).

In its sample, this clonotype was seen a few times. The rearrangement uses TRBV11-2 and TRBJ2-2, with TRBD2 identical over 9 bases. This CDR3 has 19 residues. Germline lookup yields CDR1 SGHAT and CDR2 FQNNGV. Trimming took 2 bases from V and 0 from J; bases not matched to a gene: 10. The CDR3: CASSLRSGRVYANTGELFF. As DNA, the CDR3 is TGTGCCAGCAGCTTACGTAGCGGGAGAGTGTACGCGAACACCGGGGAGCTGTTTTTT.

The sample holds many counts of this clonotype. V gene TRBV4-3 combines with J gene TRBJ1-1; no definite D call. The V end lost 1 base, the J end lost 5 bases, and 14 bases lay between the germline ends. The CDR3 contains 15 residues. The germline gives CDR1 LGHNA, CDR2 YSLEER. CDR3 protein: CASSQVQSRTTEAFF. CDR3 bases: TGCGCCAGCAGCCAAGTTCAGAGTCGAACAACTGAAGCTTTCTTT.

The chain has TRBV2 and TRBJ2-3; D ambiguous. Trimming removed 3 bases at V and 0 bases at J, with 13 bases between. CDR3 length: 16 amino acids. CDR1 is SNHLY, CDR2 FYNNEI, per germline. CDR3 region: CASSEMSETSTDTQYF. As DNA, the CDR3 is TGTGCCAGCAGTGAGATGAGCGAAACGAGCACAGATACGCAGTATTTT. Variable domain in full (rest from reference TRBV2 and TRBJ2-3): EPEVTQTPSHQVTQMGQEVILRCVPISNHLYFYWYRQILGQKVEFLVSFYNNEISEKSEIFDDQFSVERPDGSNFTLKIRSTKLEDSAMYFCASSEMSETSTDTQYFGPGTRLTVL.

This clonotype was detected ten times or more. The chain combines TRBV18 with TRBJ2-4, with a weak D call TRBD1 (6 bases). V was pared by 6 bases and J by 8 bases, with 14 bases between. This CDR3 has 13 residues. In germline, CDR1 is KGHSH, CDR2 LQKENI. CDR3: CASSPTGPDIQYF. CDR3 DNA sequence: TGTGCCAGCTCGCCAACAGGGCCGGACATTCAGTACTTC.

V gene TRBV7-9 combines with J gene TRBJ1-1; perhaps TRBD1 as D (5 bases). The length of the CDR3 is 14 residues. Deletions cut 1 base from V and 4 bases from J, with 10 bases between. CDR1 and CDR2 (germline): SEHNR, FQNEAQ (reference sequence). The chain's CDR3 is CASSLDQGVTEAFF. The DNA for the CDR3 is TGTGCCAGCAGCTTAGATCAAGGGGTCACTGAAGCTTTCTTT.

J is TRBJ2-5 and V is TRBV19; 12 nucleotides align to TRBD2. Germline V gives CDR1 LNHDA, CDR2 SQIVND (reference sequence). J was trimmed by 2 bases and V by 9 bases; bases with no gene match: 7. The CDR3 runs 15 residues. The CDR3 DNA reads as TGTGCCAGCAAAGCTGGACTAGCGGGACAAGAGACCCAGTACTTC. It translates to CASKAGLAGQETQYF.

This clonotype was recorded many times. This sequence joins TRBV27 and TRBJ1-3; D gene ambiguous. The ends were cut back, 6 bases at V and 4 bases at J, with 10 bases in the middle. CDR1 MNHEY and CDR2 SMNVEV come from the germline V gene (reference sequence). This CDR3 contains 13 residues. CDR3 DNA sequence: TGTGCCAGCAGGATGATGGACGGAAACACCATATATTTT. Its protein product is CASRMMDGNTIYF.

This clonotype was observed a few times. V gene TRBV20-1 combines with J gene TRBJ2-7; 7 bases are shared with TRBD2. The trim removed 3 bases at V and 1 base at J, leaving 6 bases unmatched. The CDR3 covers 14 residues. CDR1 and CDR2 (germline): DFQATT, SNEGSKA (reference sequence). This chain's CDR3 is CSASGGRGSYEQYF. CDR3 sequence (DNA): TGCAGTGCTAGCGGTGGGAGGGGTTCCTACGAGCAGTACTTC.

The CDR3 DNA is TGTGCCAGCAGAACCCCGGGAGGGCCAGATACGCAGTATTTT. Residues: CASRTPGGPDTQYF. The genes are TRBV12-3 or TRBV12-4 and TRBJ2-3; 8 bases match TRBD2. V was pared by 6 bases and J by 4 bases, with 6 bases of the junction left unmatched. This CDR3 is built from 14 residues.

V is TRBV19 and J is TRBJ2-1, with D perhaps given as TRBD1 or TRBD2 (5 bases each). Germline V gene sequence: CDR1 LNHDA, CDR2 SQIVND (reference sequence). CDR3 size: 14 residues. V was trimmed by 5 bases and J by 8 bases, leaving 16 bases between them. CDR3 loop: CASSLAGTFDEQFF. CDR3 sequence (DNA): TGTGCCAGTAGTTTAGCCGGGACCTTCGATGAGCAGTTCTTC. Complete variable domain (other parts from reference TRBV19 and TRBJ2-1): DGGITQSPKYLFRKEGQNVTLSCEQNLNHDAMYWYRQDPGQGLRLIYYSQIVNDFQKGDIAEGYSVSREKKESFPLTVTSAQKNPTAFYLCASSLAGTFDEQFFGPGTRLTVL.